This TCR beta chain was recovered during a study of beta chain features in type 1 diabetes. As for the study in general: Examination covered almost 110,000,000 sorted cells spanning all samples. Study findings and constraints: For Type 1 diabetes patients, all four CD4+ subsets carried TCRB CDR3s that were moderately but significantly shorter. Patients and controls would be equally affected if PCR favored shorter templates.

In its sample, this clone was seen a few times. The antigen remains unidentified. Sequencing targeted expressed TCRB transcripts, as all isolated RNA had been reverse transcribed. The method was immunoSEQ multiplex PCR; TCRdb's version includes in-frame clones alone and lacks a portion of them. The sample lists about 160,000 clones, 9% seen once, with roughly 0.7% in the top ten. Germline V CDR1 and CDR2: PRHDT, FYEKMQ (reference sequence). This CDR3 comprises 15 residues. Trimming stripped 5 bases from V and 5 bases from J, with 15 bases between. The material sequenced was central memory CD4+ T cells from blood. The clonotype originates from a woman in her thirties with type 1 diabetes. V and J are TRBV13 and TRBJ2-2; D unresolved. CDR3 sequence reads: CASSTRHVGTGELFF. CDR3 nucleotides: TGTGCCAGCAGCACCCGACACGTTGGAACCGGGGAGCTGTTTTTT.